This T cell receptor (beta chain) was observed in a study of blood T cell repertoires in COVID-19. The overall study: The United States, Italy and Spain were the sources of the acute and convalescent COVID-19 samples. Sources were T cells, B-cell-depleted T cells, or PBMCs; the material itself was cDNA or gDNA.

Germline V gene lookup returns CDR1 LGHNT and CDR2 FRNRAP. The CDR3 spans 18 residues. V lost 0 bases and J lost 5; bases outside the gene matches: 8. In the original analysis: Estimated nucleated cell counts came from reference gene primer amplification. Some clones are missing from TCRdb's copy, which holds only in-frame ones; the method was immunoSEQ multiplex PCR. V and J calls and clone size are those listed in that table; D and trimming were worked out from the DNA. Seen here are approximately 210,000 clones, over 75% observed once, and the top ten hold about 4.8%. Sequencing used peripheral blood. The V gene is TRBV12-5, the J gene TRBJ2-1; 12 bases fit TRBD2. The TCR comes from a woman aged 40 to 50 with acute or convalescent COVID-19. This chain's CDR3 is CASGLVGLAGGANNEQFF. As DNA, the CDR3 is TGTGCTAGTGGTTTGGTAGGGCTAGCGGGGGGGGCTAACAATGAGCAGTTCTTC.